This T cell receptor (beta chain) was obtained from a study of blood T cells in healthy people across ages. The authors ran a second PCR of about 6 to 11 cycles using a sample-barcoded 5' primer and a J-beta primer mix. Each CDR3 protein is one row after TCRdb ran MiXCR on the 5' RACE reads. The sample has 1.5 million to 2 million distinct CDR3 sequences; about 50% are singletons. Study outcomes and limitations: Possibly confounding the expanded clonotype changes was the fact that donor CMV status was unknown. Total diversity from one million sequenced T cells was likely underestimated.

This clonotype was recorded only once. Its antigen is not identified. The sample consisted of blood. This receptor was identified in a woman aged 40 to 50 in good health.

CDR3 residues: CASSLPRQGRSDNEQYF. In nucleotides, the CDR3 is TGTGCCAGCAGCTTGCCACGACAGGGGAGGTCCGACAATGAGCAGTACTTC. The rearrangement joins TRBV7-9 to TRBJ2-1, with 8 bases that match TRBD1. The tail of the sequence fits TRBJ2-7 better, so the J call may be wrong. The CDR3 is 17 amino acids. CDR1 is SEHNR, CDR2 FQNEAQ, per germline (reference sequence).